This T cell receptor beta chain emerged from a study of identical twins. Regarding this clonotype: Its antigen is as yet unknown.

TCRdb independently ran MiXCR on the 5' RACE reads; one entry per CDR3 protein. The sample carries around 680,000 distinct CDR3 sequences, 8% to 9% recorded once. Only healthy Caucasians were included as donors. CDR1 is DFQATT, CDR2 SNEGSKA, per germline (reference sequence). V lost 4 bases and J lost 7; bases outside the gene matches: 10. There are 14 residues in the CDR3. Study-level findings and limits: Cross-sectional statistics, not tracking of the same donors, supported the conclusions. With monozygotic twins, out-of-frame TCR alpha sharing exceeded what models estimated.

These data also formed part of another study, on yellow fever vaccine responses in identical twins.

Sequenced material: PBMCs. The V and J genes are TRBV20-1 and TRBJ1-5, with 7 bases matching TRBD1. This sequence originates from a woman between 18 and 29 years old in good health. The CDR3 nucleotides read TGCAGTGCTAAACAACAGGGGCTAGGGCAGCCCCAGCATTTT. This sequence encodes CSAKQQGLGQPQHF.